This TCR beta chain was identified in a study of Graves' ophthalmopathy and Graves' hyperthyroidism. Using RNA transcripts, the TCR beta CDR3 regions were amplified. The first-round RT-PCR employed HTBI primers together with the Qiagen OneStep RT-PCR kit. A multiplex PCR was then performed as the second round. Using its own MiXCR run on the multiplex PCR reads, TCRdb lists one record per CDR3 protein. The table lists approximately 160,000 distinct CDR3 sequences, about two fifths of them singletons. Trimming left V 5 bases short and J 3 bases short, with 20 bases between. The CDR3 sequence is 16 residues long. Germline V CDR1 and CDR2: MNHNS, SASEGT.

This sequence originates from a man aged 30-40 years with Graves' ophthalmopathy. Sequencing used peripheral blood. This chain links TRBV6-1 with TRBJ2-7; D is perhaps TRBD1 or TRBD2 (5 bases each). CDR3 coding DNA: TGTGCCAGCAGTCCGCTCCTGGGACCCGAGAGCTACGAGCAGTACTTC. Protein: CASSPLLGPESYEQYF.